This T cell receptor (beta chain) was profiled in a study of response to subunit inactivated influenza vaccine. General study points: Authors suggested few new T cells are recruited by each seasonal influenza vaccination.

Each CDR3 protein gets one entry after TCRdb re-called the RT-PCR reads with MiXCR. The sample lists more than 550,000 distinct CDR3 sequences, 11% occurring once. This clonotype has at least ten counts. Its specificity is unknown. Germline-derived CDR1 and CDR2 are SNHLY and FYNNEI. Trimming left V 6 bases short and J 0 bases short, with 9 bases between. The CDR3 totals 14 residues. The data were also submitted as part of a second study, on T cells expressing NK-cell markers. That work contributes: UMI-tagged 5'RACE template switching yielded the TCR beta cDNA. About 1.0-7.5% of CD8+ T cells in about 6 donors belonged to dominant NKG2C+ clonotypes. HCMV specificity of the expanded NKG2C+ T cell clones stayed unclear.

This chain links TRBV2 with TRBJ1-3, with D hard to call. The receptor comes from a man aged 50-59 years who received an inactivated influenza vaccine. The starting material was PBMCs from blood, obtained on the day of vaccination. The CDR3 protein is CASRADYSGNTIYF. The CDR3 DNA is TGTGCCAGCAGAGCGGACTACTCTGGAAACACCATATATTTT.